These 22 T cell receptor beta chains were sequenced from one sample in a study of beta chain features in type 1 diabetes. cDNA synthesis used the whole RNA isolate, giving expressed TCRB sequences. Measured with immunoSEQ multiplex PCR; TCRdb has only the in-frame clones, and not every one. This sample carries around 450,000 clones, over 9.5% of them seen once, and the ten largest clones take more than 0.045%. Source material: naive CD4+ T cells from blood. The receptors shown here come from a woman aged 18-29 years in good health.

Notes on this clone: The same CDR3 also results from other DNA sequences found in this sample. The chain uses TRBV9 and TRBJ2-1; TRBD2 aligns across 7 bases. CDR1 is SGDLS, CDR2 YYNGEE, per germline. The CDR3 runs 14 residues. The V gene end was trimmed by 2 bases and the J gene end by 4 bases; junction bases not matched to a gene: 3. Written as DNA, the CDR3 is TGTGCCAGCAGCGTGGCTAGCGGATACAATGAGCAGTTCTTC. As protein: CASSVASGYNEQFF. The variable domain in full, with the rest retrieved from reference TRBV9 and TRBJ2-1, is DSGVTQTPKHLITATGQRVTLRCSPRSGDLSVYWYQQSLDQGLQFLIQYYNGEERAKGNILERFSAQQFPDLHSELNLSSLELGDSALYFCASSVASGYNEQFFGPGTRLTVL.

The V and J genes are TRBV6-6 and TRBJ1-2, with D tentatively TRBD1 (5 bases). Per the germline V gene, CDR1 is MNHNY and CDR2 is SVGAGI (reference sequence). V shed 0 bases and J shed 3 bases, with 14 bases lying between them. The CDR3 runs to 16 residues. The DNA for the CDR3 is TGTGCCAGCAGTTACTCGGAGCTGGGAGGGGACTATGGCTACACCTTC. It is translated as CASSYSELGGDYGYTF.

The rearrangement uses TRBV9 and TRBJ2-7; D may be TRBD1 (6 bases). Between the trimmed V and J ends, which lost 3 bases and 3 bases, there was a span of 10 bases. CDR3 size: 13 residues. Per germline, CDR1 SGDLS and CDR2 YYNGEE. CDR3 residues: CASSARDNYEQYF. CDR3 nucleotide sequence: TGTGCCAGCAGCGCCCGGGACAACTACGAGCAGTACTTC.

The chain uses TRBV5-1 and TRBJ2-1; D is possibly TRBD2 (5 bases). Germline V gene data show CDR1 as SGHRS and CDR2 as YFSETQ. V shed 2 bases and J shed 3 bases, with 6 bases lying between them. The CDR3 spans 13 residues. CDR3 residues: CASSFGDYNEQFF. The DNA for the CDR3 is TGCGCCAGCAGCTTCGGGGACTACAATGAGCAGTTCTTC.

The CDR3 sequence is CAWRNRADSYNEQFF. CDR3 nucleotide sequence: TGTGCCTGGAGGAACAGGGCGGACTCCTACAATGAGCAGTTCTTC. The V gene is TRBV30, the J gene TRBJ2-1, with D possibly TRBD1 on 6 matching bases. V was shortened by 3 bases and J by 0 bases, with 12 bases between the two germline ends. The CDR3 length is 15 residues. CDR1 and CDR2 (germline): GTSNPN, SVGIG (reference sequence).

The chain is built from TRBV27 and TRBJ2-1; D gene uncertain. The germline CDR1 and CDR2 sequences are MNHEY and SMNVEV (reference sequence). CDR3 length equals 15 residues. The V end lost 0 bases, the J end lost 9 bases, and 15 bases lay between the germline ends. The DNA for the CDR3 is TGTGCCAGCAGTTTATCCGGAGTAGTGTCGGGTGAGCAGTTCTTC. Protein product: CASSLSGVVSGEQFF.

This clone has just a few counts. V usage is TRBV6-6 and J usage is TRBJ2-3; TRBD1 matches at 10 bases. The ends lost 5 bases at V and 4 bases at J; junction bases unmatched: 6. CDR1 and CDR2 from the germline V gene are MNHNY and SVGAGI (reference sequence). The CDR3 consists of 15 residues. In DNA form, the CDR3 reads TGTGCCAGCAGTGTACCCGGACAGGGGGCAGATACGCAGTATTTT. Translated: CASSVPGQGADTQYF.

There are a few counts of this clone. The chain is built from TRBV4-3 and TRBJ2-5; possible D gene TRBD2, 7 bases. The germline V and J ends were trimmed by 4 bases and 4 bases, with 16 bases remaining between them. The germline V gene encodes CDR1 LGHNA and CDR2 YSLEER. CDR3 length equals 15 residues. For the CDR3, the DNA is TGCGCCAGCAGCCCACGGTACAGGGAGGGAGAGACCCAGTACTTC. Translating it yields CASSPRYREGETQYF.

This clone was seen only a few times. This sequence joins TRBV28 and TRBJ2-3; a weak D match, TRBD1 (6 bases). The CDR3 consists of 14 residues. Germline V CDR1 and CDR2: MDHEN, SYDVKM. V dropped 10 bases and J dropped 1 base, with 15 bases sitting between them. For the CDR3, the DNA is TGTGCCACCCAGGGGCAGTGGGGCACAGATACGCAGTATTTT. This translates into CATQGQWGTDTQYF.

The V call is TRBV27, the J call TRBJ1-2; TRBD1 is a possible D gene (6 bases). Germline CDR1 MNHEY, CDR2 SMNVEV (reference sequence). CDR3 length: 14 amino acids. With 3 bases removed from V and 7 bases from J, the gap between germline ends came to 15 bases. The chain's CDR3 is CASSLAPQGGGYTF. CDR3 nucleotides: TGTGCCAGCAGTTTGGCCCCACAGGGAGGTGGCTACACCTTC.

This clone was picked up a small number of times. The rearrangement joins TRBV2 to TRBJ2-7; D is possibly TRBD1 (6 bases). V shed 7 bases and J shed 6 bases, with 16 bases lying between them. This CDR3 is 13 amino acids long. Germline values: CDR1 SNHLY, CDR2 FYNNEI. Here the CDR3 reads CASTTGTLGEQYV. The DNA of the CDR3 is TGTGCCAGCACAACCGGGACACTCGGCGAGCAGTACGTC.

The chain has TRBV10-3 and TRBJ2-2; D is ambiguous. CDR1 ENHRY and CDR2 SYGVKD come from the germline V gene. The CDR3 extends over 16 amino acids. V dropped 4 bases and J dropped 2 bases, with 14 bases sitting between them. The CDR3 loop reads CAISGPGPVNTGELFF. For the CDR3, the DNA is TGTGCCATCAGTGGCCCAGGACCTGTAAACACCGGGGAGCTGTTTTTT.

The J gene is TRBJ1-2, the V gene TRBV9; no definite D call. The CDR3 has 15 residues. Looked up from germline, CDR1 is SGDLS and CDR2 is YYNGEE. With 2 bases removed from V and 4 bases from J, the gap between germline ends came to 15 bases. Written as DNA, the CDR3 is TGTGCCAGCAGCGTTGGTCGACGCGCCTCCTATGGCTACACCTTC. This gives the protein CASSVGRRASYGYTF. Full variable domain (remainder filled in from reference TRBV9 and TRBJ1-2): DSGVTQTPKHLITATGQRVTLRCSPRSGDLSVYWYQQSLDQGLQFLIQYYNGEERAKGNILERFSAQQFPDLHSELNLSSLELGDSALYFCASSVGRRASYGYTFGSGTRLTVV.

This chain connects TRBV9 to TRBJ2-6; TRBD1 aligns across 7 bases. The ends lost 4 bases at V and 0 bases at J; junction bases unmatched: 4. Per germline, CDR1 SGDLS and CDR2 YYNGEE. CDR3 length: 16 residues. The CDR3 protein is CASSRGPSSGANVLTF. The CDR3 nucleotides are TGTGCCAGCAGCAGGGGGCCCAGCTCTGGGGCCAACGTCCTGACTTTC.

This chain joins TRBV5-1 and TRBJ2-1; D unclear. The CDR3 runs to 18 residues. The V and J ends lost 0 bases and 8 bases respectively, with 24 bases between them. The germline V gene encodes CDR1 SGHRS and CDR2 YFSETQ. The CDR3 protein is CASSLEQLRIVVQHEQFF. As DNA, the CDR3 is TGCGCCAGCAGCTTGGAGCAGCTTCGAATCGTCGTACAACATGAGCAGTTCTTC.

A few counts support this clone. The J gene is TRBJ2-1, the V gene TRBV5-4; 7 nucleotides agree with TRBD2. V was clipped by 4 bases and J by 4 bases; unmatched bases: 5. Germline V gives CDR1 SGHNT, CDR2 YYREEE (reference sequence). The CDR3 length is 14 residues. CDR3 sequence (DNA): TGTGCCAGCAGCCGGGACTACGGGTACAATGAGCAGTTCTTC. Its translation: CASSRDYGYNEQFF.

This clone was seen only a few times. The chain joins TRBV7-9 to TRBJ2-7, with 7 nucleotides matching TRBD2. With V trimmed by 2 bases and J by 4 bases, 14 bases remained unmatched. Germline loops: CDR1 SEHNR, CDR2 FQNEAQ (reference sequence). The CDR3 totals 17 residues. In nucleotides, the CDR3 is TGTGCCAGCAGCTTAAAAGATGCGGGAGCCCCTAGGTACGAGCAGTACTTC. This translates into CASSLKDAGAPRYEQYF.

This clone was recorded a few times. The chain recombines TRBV27 with TRBJ2-7; 7 bases match TRBD1. The V and J ends lost 3 bases and 2 bases, in that order; junction bases with no gene match: 4. The germline gives CDR1 MNHEY, CDR2 SMNVEV (reference sequence). The CDR3 runs to 14 residues. The CDR3, as DNA: TGTGCCAGCAGTTTCCGGGACAGAGCCTACGAGCAGTACTTC. It is translated as CASSFRDRAYEQYF.

This clone was seen a handful of times. V is TRBV7-6 and J is TRBJ2-1, with D possibly TRBD2 on 5 matching bases. Trimming shortened V by 3 bases and J by 5 bases, and 23 bases separated the two germline ends. The CDR3 consists of 18 residues. Germline CDR1 is SGHVS and CDR2 is FNYEAQ. For the CDR3, the DNA is TGTGCCAGCAGCTTCCGAAAGGGAGCGGAAGGCCTCCACAATGAGCAGTTCTTC. Amino acid sequence: CASSFRKGAEGLHNEQFF. Full variable domain (rest looked up from reference TRBV7-6 and TRBJ2-1): GAGVSQSPRYKVTKRGQDVALRCDPISGHVSLYWYRQALGQGPEFLTYFNYEAQQDKSGLPNDRFSAERPEGSISTLTIQRTEQRDSAMYRCASSFRKGAEGLHNEQFFGPGTRLTVL.

This clone was seen more than once but under ten times. J is TRBJ1-5 and V is TRBV7-9; D possibly corresponds to TRBD1 (6 bases). Looked up from germline, CDR1 is SEHNR and CDR2 is FQNEAQ (reference sequence). The CDR3 is made up of 14 amino acids. With 4 bases removed from V and 5 bases from J, the gap between germline ends came to 12 bases. CDR3 nucleotides: TGTGCCAGCAGCTACTCGGGGGGCGATCAGCCCCAGCATTTT. Residues: CASSYSGGDQPQHF.

The chain couples TRBV7-9 to TRBJ2-7; 7 bases map to TRBD1. CDR1 SEHNR and CDR2 FQNEAQ come from the germline V gene (reference sequence). V lost 6 bases, J lost 3 bases, and 5 bases stayed unmatched. The CDR3 contains 13 residues. The CDR3 sequence: CASRRQGDYEQYF. CDR3 DNA: TGTGCCAGCAGGAGACAGGGTGACTACGAGCAGTACTTC. The entire variable domain, with the rest obtained from reference TRBV7-9 and TRBJ2-7, is as follows: DTGVSQNPRHKITKRGQNVTFRCDPISEHNRLYWYRQTLGQGPEFLTYFQNEAQLEKSRLLSDRFSAERPKGSFSTLEIQRTEQGDSAMYLCASRRQGDYEQYFGPGTRLTVT.

This chain uses TRBV2 with TRBJ2-5, with a weak D call TRBD1 (6 bases). The germline V and J ends were trimmed by 6 bases and 2 bases, with 10 bases remaining between them. The CDR3 sequence is 13 residues long. The germline CDR1 and CDR2 sequences are SNHLY and FYNNEI. The CDR3 sequence is CASRRGRQETQYF. For the CDR3, the DNA is TGTGCCAGCAGGAGGGGGAGACAAGAGACCCAGTACTTC. The variable domain in full, with the rest retrieved from reference TRBV2 and TRBJ2-5, is EPEVTQTPSHQVTQMGQEVILRCVPISNHLYFYWYRQILGQKVEFLVSFYNNEISEKSEIFDDQFSVERPDGSNFTLKIRSTKLEDSAMYFCASRRGRQETQYFGPGTRLLVL.